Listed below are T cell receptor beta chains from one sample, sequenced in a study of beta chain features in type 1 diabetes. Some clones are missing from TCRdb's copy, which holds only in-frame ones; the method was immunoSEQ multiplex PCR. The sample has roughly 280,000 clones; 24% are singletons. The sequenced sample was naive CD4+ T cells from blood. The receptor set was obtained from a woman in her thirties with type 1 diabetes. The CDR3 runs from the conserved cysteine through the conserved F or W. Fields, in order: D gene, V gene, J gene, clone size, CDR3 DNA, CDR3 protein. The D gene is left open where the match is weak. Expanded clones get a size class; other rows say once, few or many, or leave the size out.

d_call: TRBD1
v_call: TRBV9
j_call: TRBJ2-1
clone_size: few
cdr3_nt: TGTGCCAGCAGGGGACAGGGATTTTTCGATGAGCAGTTCTTC
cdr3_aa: CASRGQGFFDEQFF

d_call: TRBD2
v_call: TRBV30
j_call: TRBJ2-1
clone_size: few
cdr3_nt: TGTGCCTGGAGAGGGCTAGCGGGAGCAAATGAGCAGTTCTTC
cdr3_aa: CAWRGLAGANEQFF

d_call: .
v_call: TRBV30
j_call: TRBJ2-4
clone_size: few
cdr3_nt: TGTGCCTGGAGTGGGCGGACTATAGCCAAAAACATTCAGTACTTC
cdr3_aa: CAWSGRTIAKNIQYF

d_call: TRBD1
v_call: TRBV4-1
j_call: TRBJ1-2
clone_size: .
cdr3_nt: TGCGCCAGCAGCCAAGATCGAGGACAGGGGGCGTCAGGCTACACCTTC
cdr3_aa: CASSQDRGQGASGYTF

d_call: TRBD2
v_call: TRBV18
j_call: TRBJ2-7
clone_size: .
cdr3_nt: TGTGCCAGCTCACCACCGGGAGGGTCGGGAGAGCAGTACTTC
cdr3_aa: CASSPPGGSGEQYF

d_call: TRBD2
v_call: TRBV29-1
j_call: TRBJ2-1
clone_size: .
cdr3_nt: TGCAGCGTTGGCCTAGCGGTGACCTACAATGAGCAGTTCTTC
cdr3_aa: CSVGLAVTYNEQFF

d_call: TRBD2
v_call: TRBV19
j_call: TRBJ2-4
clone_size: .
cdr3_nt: TGTGCCAGTAGTCCCATAATTCCCGGGACTAACTATTTTAAAAACATTCAGTACTTC
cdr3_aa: CASSPIIPGTNYFKNIQYF

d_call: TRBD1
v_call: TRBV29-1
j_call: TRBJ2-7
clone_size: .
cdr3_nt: TGCAGCGTTGGAAGAGGGGGCCGAGAGCAGTACTTC
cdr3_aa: CSVGRGGREQYF

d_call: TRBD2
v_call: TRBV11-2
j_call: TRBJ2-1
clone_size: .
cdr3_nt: TGTGCAAACACGGCGGGAGGGCCCTTCAATGAGCAGTTCTTC
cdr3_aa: CANTAGGPFNEQFF

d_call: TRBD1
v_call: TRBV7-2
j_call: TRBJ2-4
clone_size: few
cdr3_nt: TGTGCCAGCAGCTTAACCCAGACCAGGACAGGGTCCAAAAACATTCAGTACTTC
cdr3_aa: CASSLTQTRTGSKNIQYF

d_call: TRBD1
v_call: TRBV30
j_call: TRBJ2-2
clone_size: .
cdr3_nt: TGTGCCTGGAGCGAAGGGGGCGCGGGCACCGGGGAGCTGTTTTTT
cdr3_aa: CAWSEGGAGTGELFF

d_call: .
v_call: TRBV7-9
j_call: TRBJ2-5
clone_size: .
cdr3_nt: TGTGCCAGCAGCGCACTTATCCAAGAGACCCAGTACTTC
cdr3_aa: CASSALIQETQYF

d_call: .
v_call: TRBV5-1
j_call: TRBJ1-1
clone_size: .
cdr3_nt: TGCGCCAGCAGCGGATTTTTAAACAGGGCCCCGCTCTTT
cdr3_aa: CASSGFLNRAPLF

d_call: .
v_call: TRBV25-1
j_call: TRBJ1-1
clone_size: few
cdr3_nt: TGTGCCAGCAGTGAAAGGCAGGGTGGTAAAGCTTTCTTT
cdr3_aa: CASSERQGGKAFF

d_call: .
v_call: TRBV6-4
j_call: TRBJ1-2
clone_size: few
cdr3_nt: TGTGCCAGCAGTGATCAGGCGGGATATGGCTACACCTTC
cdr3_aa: CASSDQAGYGYTF

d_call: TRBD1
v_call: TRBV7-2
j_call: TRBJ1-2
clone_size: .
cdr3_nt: TGTGCCAGCAGCCCAGGGACAGCAGGCGATGGCTACACCTTC
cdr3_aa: CASSPGTAGDGYTF

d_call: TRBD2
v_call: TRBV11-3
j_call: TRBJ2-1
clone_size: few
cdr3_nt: TGTGCCAGCAGCCCCTGGGGGGGGAGCTCCTACAATGAGCAGTTCTTC
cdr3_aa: CASSPWGGSSYNEQFF

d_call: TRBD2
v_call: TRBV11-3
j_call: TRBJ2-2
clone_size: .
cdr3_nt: TGTGCCAGCAGTTTAGCGGGAGTTCACGGGGAGCTGTTTTTT
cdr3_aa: CASSLAGVHGELFF

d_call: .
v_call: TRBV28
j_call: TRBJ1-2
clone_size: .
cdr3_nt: TGTGCCAGCAGTTTCCCGGGACGGCCGCGGGGCGGCTACACCTTC
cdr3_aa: CASSFPGRPRGGYTF

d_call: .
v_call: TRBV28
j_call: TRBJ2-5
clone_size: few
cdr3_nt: TGTGCCAGCAGTCTGGGGGGGGCGCGAGAGACCCAGTACTTC
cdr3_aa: CASSLGGARETQYF

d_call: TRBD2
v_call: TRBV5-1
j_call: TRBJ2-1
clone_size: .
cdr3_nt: TGCGCCAGCAGCTTGGGAGTCGGGGGGTACAATGAGCAGTTCTTC
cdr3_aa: CASSLGVGGYNEQFF